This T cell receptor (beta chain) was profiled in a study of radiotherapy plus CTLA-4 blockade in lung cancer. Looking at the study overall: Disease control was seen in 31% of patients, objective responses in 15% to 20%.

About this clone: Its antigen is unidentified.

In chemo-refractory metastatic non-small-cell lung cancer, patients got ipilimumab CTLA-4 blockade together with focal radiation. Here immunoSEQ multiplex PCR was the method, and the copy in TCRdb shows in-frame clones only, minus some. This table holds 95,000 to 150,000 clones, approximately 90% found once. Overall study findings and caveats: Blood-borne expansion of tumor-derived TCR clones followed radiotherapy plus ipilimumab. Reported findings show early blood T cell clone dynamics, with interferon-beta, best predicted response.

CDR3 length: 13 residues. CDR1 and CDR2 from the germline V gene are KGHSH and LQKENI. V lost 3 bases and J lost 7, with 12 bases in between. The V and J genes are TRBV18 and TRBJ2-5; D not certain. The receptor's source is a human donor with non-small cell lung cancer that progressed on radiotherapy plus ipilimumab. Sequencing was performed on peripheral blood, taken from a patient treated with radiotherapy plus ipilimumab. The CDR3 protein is CASSPAERSTQYF. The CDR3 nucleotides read TGTGCCAGCTCACCCGCAGAACGGTCGACCCAGTACTTC.